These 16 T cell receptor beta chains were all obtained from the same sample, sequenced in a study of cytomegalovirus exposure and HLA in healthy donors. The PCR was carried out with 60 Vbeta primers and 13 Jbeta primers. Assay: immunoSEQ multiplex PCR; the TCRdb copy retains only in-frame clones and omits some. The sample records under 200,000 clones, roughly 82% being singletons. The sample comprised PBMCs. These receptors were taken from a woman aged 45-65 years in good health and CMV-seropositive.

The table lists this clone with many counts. CDR3 protein: CASIIQGGYGYTF. Here the CDR3 DNA reads TGTGCCAGCATAATACAGGGGGGCTATGGCTACACCTTC. The chain links TRBV5-6 to TRBJ1-2, with TRBD1 matching 8 bases. Trimming cost V 6 bases and J 4 bases; bases outside gene matches: 5. Germline CDR1 is SGHDT and CDR2 is YYEEEE. The CDR3 loop spans 13 amino acids.

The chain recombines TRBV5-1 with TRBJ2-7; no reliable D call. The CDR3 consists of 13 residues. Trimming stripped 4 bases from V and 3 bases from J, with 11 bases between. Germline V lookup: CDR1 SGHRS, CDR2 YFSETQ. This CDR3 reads CASSLSLLYEQYF. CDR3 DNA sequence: TGCGCCAGCAGCCTTAGTCTTCTCTACGAGCAGTACTTC.

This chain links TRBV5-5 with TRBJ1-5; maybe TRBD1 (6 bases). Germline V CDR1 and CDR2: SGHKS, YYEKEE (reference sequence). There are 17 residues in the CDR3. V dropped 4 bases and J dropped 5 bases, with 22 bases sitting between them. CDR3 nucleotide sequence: TGTGCCAGCAGCCCTGGCGACGGGGGGGCTTTAGATCAGCCCCAGCATTTT. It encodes CASSPGDGGALDQPQHF.

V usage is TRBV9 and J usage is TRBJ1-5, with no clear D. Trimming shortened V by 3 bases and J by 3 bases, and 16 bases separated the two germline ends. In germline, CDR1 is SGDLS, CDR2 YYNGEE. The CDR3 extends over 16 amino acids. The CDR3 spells CASSAGPGRDNQPQHF. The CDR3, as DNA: TGTGCCAGCAGCGCAGGACCGGGAAGGGACAATCAGCCCCAGCATTTT. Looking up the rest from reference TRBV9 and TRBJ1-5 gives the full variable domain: DSGVTQTPKHLITATGQRVTLRCSPRSGDLSVYWYQQSLDQGLQFLIQYYNGEERAKGNILERFSAQQFPDLHSELNLSSLELGDSALYFCASSAGPGRDNQPQHFGDGTRLSIL.

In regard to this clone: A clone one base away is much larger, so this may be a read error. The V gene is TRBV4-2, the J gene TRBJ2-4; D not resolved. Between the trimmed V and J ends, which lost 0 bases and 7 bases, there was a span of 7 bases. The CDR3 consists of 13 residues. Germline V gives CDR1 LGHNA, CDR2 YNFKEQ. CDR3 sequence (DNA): TGTGCCAGCAGCCAAGATCGCTATAACATTCAGTACTTC. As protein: CASSQDRYNIQYF.

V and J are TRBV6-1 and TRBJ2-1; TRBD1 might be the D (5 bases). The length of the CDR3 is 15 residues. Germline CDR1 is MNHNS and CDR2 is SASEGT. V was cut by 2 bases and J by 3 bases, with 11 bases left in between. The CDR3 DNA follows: TGTGCCAGCAGTGAATTGGGGCTGGACTACAATGAGCAGTTCTTC. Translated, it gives CASSELGLDYNEQFF.

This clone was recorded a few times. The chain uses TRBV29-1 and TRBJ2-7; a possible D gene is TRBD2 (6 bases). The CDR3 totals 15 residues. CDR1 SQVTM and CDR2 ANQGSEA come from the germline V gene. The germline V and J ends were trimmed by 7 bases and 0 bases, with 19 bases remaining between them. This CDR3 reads CSAKRGTESSYEQYF. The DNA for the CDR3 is TGCAGCGCAAAACGGGGGACGGAGAGCTCCTACGAGCAGTACTTC.

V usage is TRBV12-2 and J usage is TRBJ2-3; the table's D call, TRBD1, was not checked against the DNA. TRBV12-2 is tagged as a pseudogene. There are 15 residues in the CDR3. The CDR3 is CASRRGNRELDTQYF. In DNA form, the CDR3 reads TGTGCAAGTCGCAGGGGGAACAGGGAATTAGATACGCAGTATTTT.

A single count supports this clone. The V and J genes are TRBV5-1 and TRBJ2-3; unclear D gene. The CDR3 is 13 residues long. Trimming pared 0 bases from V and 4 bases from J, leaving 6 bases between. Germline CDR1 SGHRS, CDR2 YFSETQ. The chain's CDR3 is CASSLGRADTQYF. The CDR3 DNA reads TGCGCCAGCAGCTTGGGTCGGGCAGATACGCAGTATTTT.

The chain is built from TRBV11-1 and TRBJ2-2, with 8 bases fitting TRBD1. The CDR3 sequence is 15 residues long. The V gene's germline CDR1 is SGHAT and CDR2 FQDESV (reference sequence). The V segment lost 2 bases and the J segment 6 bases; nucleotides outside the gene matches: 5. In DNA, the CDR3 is TGTGCCAGCAGCTTACGAGACAGGGGCGCCGGGGAGCTGTTTTTT. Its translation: CASSLRDRGAGELFF.

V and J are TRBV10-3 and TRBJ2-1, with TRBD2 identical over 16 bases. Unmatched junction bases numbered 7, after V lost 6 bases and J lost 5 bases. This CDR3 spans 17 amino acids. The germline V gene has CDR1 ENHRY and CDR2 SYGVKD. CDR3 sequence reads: CAIRTHGTSGGDNEQFF. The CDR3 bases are TGTGCCATCAGAACCCATGGGACTAGCGGGGGGGACAATGAGCAGTTCTTC.

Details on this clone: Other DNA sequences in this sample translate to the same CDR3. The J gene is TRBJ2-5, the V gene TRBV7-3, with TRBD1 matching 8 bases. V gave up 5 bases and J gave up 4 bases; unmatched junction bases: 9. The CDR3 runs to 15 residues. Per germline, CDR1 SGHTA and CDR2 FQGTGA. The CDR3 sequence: CASSPRQGSGETQYF. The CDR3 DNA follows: TGTGCCAGCAGCCCACGACAGGGGTCCGGAGAGACCCAGTACTTC.

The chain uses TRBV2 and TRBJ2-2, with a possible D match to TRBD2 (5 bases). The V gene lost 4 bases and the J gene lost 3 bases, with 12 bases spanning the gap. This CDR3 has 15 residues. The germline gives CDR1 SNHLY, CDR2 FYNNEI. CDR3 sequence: CASSVETDYTGELFF. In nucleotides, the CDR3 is TGTGCCAGCAGTGTGGAGACGGACTACACCGGGGAGCTGTTTTTT.

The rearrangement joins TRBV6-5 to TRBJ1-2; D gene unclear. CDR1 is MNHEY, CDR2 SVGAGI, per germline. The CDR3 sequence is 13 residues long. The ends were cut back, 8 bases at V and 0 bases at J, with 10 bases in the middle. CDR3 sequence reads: CASRRNSNYGYTF. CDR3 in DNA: TGTGCCAGCCGTAGAAATTCTAACTATGGCTACACCTTC.

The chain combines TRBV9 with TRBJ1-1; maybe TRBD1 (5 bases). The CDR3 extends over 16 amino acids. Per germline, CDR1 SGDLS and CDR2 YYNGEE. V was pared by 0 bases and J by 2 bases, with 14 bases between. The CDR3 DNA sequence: TGTGCCAGCAGCGTAGGAGTGGGGCAAGTAAACACTGAAGCTTTCTTT. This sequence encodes CASSVGVGQVNTEAFF.

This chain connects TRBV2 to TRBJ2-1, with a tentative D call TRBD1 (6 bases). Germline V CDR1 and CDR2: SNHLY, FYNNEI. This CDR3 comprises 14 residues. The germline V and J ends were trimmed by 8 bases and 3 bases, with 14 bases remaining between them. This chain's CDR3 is CASALLQGYNEQFF. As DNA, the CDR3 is TGTGCCAGCGCGCTTCTACAGGGCTACAATGAGCAGTTCTTC.